The 18 T cell receptor beta chains below were found in one sample sequenced in a study of cytomegalovirus exposure and HLA in healthy donors. The PCR made use of 60 Vbeta and 13 Jbeta primers. Sequenced by immunoSEQ multiplex PCR; TCRdb stores in-frame clones only, minus some. The sample has about 190,000 clones; 81% are singletons. Sequencing was performed on PBMCs. The receptors were gathered from a man between 18 and 29 years old in good health and CMV-seronegative.

The chain employs TRBV5-1 and TRBJ2-3; a weak D match, TRBD2 (6 bases). Germline CDR1 SGHRS, CDR2 YFSETQ. V was shortened by 1 base and J by 3 bases, with 15 bases between the two germline ends. This CDR3 comprises 16 residues. The CDR3 region has the DNA TGCGCCAGCAGCTTGTCGGCGGGGATGTTGACAGATACGCAGTATTTT. As protein: CASSLSAGMLTDTQYF. Complete variable domain (other parts from reference TRBV5-1 and TRBJ2-3): KAGVTQTPRYLIKTRGQQVTLSCSPISGHRSVSWYQQTPGQGLQFLFEYFSETQRNKGNFPGRFSGRQFSNSRSEMNVSTLELGDSALYLCASSLSAGMLTDTQYFGPGTRLTVL.

The rearrangement joins TRBV6-5 to TRBJ1-1, with D possibly TRBD1 on 5 matching bases. CDR1 and CDR2 from the germline V gene are MNHEY and SVGAGI. The CDR3 covers 16 residues. Trimming removed 0 bases from V and 4 bases from J, with 15 bases in between. Here the CDR3 reads CASSYSGAAASTEAFF. The CDR3 nucleotides are TGTGCCAGCAGTTACTCAGGGGCGGCAGCTAGCACTGAAGCTTTCTTT.

The CDR3 is CATSREAGVREKLFF. As DNA, the CDR3 is TGTGCCACCAGCAGAGAAGCAGGGGTGAGAGAAAAACTGTTTTTT. The rearrangement joins TRBV15 to TRBJ1-4; D possibly corresponds to TRBD1 (6 bases). Germline V gene lookup returns CDR1 LNHNV and CDR2 YYDKDF (reference sequence). This CDR3 has 15 residues. Trimming left V 0 bases short and J 8 bases short, with 13 bases between.

This clone was recorded once. The V gene is TRBV14, the J gene TRBJ1-1; 7 bases align to TRBD1. Germline V gene sequence: CDR1 SGHDN, CDR2 FVKESK. The CDR3 is made up of 12 amino acids. With 7 bases clipped from V and 8 bases from J, the junction kept 7 bases outside the gene matches. The chain's CDR3 is CASNQGGREAFF. The CDR3 coding sequence is TGTGCCAGCAACCAGGGGGGGCGGGAAGCTTTCTTT.

This rearrangement joins TRBV4-1 to TRBJ1-2; tentatively, D is TRBD1 (6 bases). Germline-derived CDR1 and CDR2 are MGHRA and YSYEKL. This CDR3 is built from 15 residues. Trimming left V 5 bases short and J 4 bases short, with 17 bases between. The chain's CDR3 is CASSTYEAGAYGYTF. The CDR3 DNA sequence: TGCGCCAGCAGCACCTACGAGGCGGGGGCCTATGGCTACACCTTC.

This chain connects TRBV7-9 to TRBJ1-1; D not certain. V dropped 6 bases and J dropped 8 bases, with 13 bases sitting between them. Germline assignment: CDR1 SEHNR and CDR2 FQNEAQ (reference sequence). This CDR3 contains 12 residues. The CDR3 bases are TGTGCCAGCAGTCCGCAACTGAGGGAAGCTTTCTTT. Protein: CASSPQLREAFF.

A few counts support this clone. The chain links TRBV14 to TRBJ2-1; 9 bases are a match to TRBD2. Germline V CDR1 and CDR2: SGHDN, FVKESK. The V segment lost 0 bases and the J segment 5 bases; nucleotides outside the gene matches: 23. This CDR3 comprises 22 residues. The CDR3 sequence: CASSQEPPASGEGLWRDNEQFF. CDR3 sequence (DNA): TGTGCCAGCAGCCAAGAGCCCCCAGCTAGCGGGGAGGGCCTATGGAGAGACAATGAGCAGTTCTTC.

Written as DNA, the CDR3 is TGTGCCAGCAGACCACTCGGGACTAGCGGGAGTAGAGATACGCAGTATTTT. Protein product: CASRPLGTSGSRDTQYF. The chain is built from TRBV28 and TRBJ2-3; the match to TRBD2 covers 14 bases. The CDR3 covers 17 residues. V trimming: 6 bases; J trimming: 5 bases; junction bases outside the gene matches: 10. The germline V gene encodes CDR1 MDHEN and CDR2 SYDVKM.

V and J are TRBV29-1 and TRBJ2-5; 12 nucleotides align to TRBD2. The length of the CDR3 is 14 residues. From germline, CDR1 is SQVTM and CDR2 ANQGSEA. The V gene end was trimmed by 4 bases and the J gene end by 9 bases; junction bases not matched to a gene: 9. CDR3 protein: CSVVGLAGHVAQYF. In DNA form, the CDR3 reads TGCAGCGTTGTTGGACTAGCGGGACATGTGGCCCAGTACTTC.

The rearrangement uses TRBV18 and TRBJ1-1, with 8 bases identical to TRBD1. The CDR3 has 16 residues. Germline V gene sequence: CDR1 KGHSH, CDR2 LQKENI. J gave up 0 bases and V 4 bases, and 7 bases lay outside the gene matches. The chain's CDR3 is CASSLGQGGMNTEAFF. The CDR3 bases are TGTGCCAGCTCACTAGGACAGGGTGGCATGAACACTGAAGCTTTCTTT.

Turning to this clone: The junction departs from germline at one end; a sequencing error may be responsible. This chain links TRBV6-1 with TRBJ2-4; 8 nucleotides align to TRBD1. CDR3 length equals 12 residues. Germline V CDR1 and CDR2: MNHNS, SASEGT. CDR3 nucleotides: TGTGCCAGCAGTACCCCGACAGGGGAGCTGATTTTC. Protein: CASSTPTGELIF.

This chain joins TRBV30 and TRBJ1-6, with TRBD1 matching 10 bases. CDR3 length equals 18 residues. CDR1 is GTSNPN, CDR2 SVGIG, per germline (reference sequence). V dropped 3 bases and J dropped 7; count of bases not matched to a gene: 15. The CDR3 loop is CAWRAWATPGQGNSPLHF. The CDR3 bases are TGTGCCTGGAGAGCATGGGCGACTCCGGGACAGGGGAATTCACCCCTCCACTTT. The entire variable domain, with the rest obtained from reference TRBV30 and TRBJ1-6, is as follows: SQTIHQWPATLVQPVGSPLSLECTVEGTSNPNLYWYRQAAGRGLQLLFYSVGIGQISSEVPQNLSASRPQDRQFILSSKKLLLSDSGFYLCAWRAWATPGQGNSPLHFGNGTRLTVT.

The chain has TRBV30 and TRBJ1-1; a possible D gene is TRBD1 (6 bases). Trimming took 5 bases from V and 3 from J, leaving 16 bases between them. From germline, CDR1 is GTSNPN and CDR2 SVGIG (reference sequence). This CDR3 is built from 14 residues. The CDR3, as DNA: TGTGCCTGGGGGGGCCGCGGGGGGGACACTGAAGCTTTCTTT. It yields the protein CAWGGRGGDTEAFF.

This clone was observed a few times. The chain uses TRBV6-5 and TRBJ2-5, with 8 bases aligning to TRBD2. The CDR3 runs 15 residues. Germline V gene data show CDR1 as MNHEY and CDR2 as SVGAGI. Losses at the gene ends were 6 bases for V and 5 bases for J; bases not matched to a gene: 11. CDR3 protein: CASSPPGGRRETQYF. Written as DNA, the CDR3 is TGTGCCAGCAGCCCCCCGGGGGGGCGCCGGGAGACCCAGTACTTC.

The chain uses TRBV7-2 and TRBJ2-1; D remains ambiguous. The CDR3 totals 11 residues. Germline V gene data show CDR1 as SGHTA and CDR2 as FQGNSA. The ends were cut back, 1 base at V and 10 bases at J, with 5 bases in the middle. The CDR3 nucleotides read TGTGCCAGCAGCTTAGTTGCGGAGCAGTTCTTC. Its translation: CASSLVAEQFF.

The V gene is TRBV4-1, the J gene TRBJ1-4, with D unresolved. Germline V CDR1 and CDR2: MGHRA, YSYEKL. The CDR3 spans 12 residues. The V and J ends lost 4 bases and 8 bases respectively, with 8 bases between them. The CDR3 DNA sequence: TGCGCCAGCAGCCCCGGAGGAGAAAAACTGTTTTTT. It translates to CASSPGGEKLFF.

Details on this clone: Its ends do not fully match the called genes, so a read error is possible. This chain connects TRBV30 to TRBJ1-3, with TRBD1 identical over 8 bases. Per germline, CDR1 GTSNPN and CDR2 SVGIG (reference sequence). The CDR3 length is 13 residues. This chain's CDR3 is CAGRTGIGNTIYF. The CDR3 bases are TGTGCCGGGAGGACAGGGATTGGAAACACCATATATTTT.

This chain links TRBV11-2 with TRBJ2-5, with a tentative D call TRBD2 (6 bases). The CDR3 consists of 17 residues. Trimming left V 1 base short and J 2 bases short, with 17 bases between. The V gene's germline CDR1 is SGHAT and CDR2 FQNNGV. CDR3 residues: CASSLGRARGAQETQYF. The CDR3 coding sequence is TGTGCCAGCAGCTTAGGCCGGGCCCGCGGGGCTCAAGAGACCCAGTACTTC.